Each of the 19 T cell receptor beta chains below was sequenced from the same sample in a study of blood T cells in healthy people across ages. A second PCR, run for roughly 7 to 12 cycles, used a sample-barcoded 5' primer plus a J-beta primer mix. MiXCR, run by TCRdb on the 5' RACE reads, gives a single entry per CDR3 protein. This sample has around 900,000 distinct CDR3 sequences, with 45% to 60% found just once. Input material: blood. The receptors were gathered from a woman aged 60-75 years in good health.

The gene calls are TRBV2 and TRBJ1-5; 11 bases are shared with TRBD1. Unmatched junction bases numbered 14, after V lost 6 bases and J lost 4 bases. The CDR3 extends over 18 amino acids. Germline CDR1 is SNHLY and CDR2 is FYNNEI. The CDR3 sequence: CASRPGTGGTLRNQPQHF. The CDR3 DNA reads as TGTGCCAGCAGGCCCGGGACAGGGGGTACCCTCCGGAATCAGCCCCAGCATTTT.

Details on this clonotype: The junction departs from germline at one end; a sequencing error may be responsible. This chain uses TRBV28 with TRBJ2-7; the D call may be TRBD1 or TRBD2 (7 bases each). This CDR3 has 15 amino acids. Germline loops: CDR1 MDHEN, CDR2 SYDVKM. The DNA of the CDR3 is TGTGCCAGCAGTCACCCGGGGGAGGGGGCCTACGAGCGGTACTTC. This codes for CASSHPGEGAYERYF.

This rearrangement joins TRBV4-2 to TRBJ2-7; 7 bases are shared with TRBD2. The J call may be in error: the DNA end matches TRBJ2-5 better. In germline, CDR1 is LGHNA, CDR2 YNFKEQ. The CDR3 is 17 residues long. The CDR3 DNA follows: TGTGCCAGCAGCAGGACCGGGGGGTCACAGACAAGGAAGACCCAGTACTTC. It encodes CASSRTGGSQTRKTQYF.

The gene calls are TRBV24-1 and TRBJ2-1, with 10 bases lining up with TRBD1. The germline V gene has CDR1 KGHDR and CDR2 SFDVKD. J was trimmed by 5 bases and V by 4 bases; bases with no gene match: 7. The CDR3 sequence is 16 residues long. Here the CDR3 reads CATSDRTGGSHNEQFF. The CDR3 DNA is TGTGCCACCAGTGACCGGACAGGGGGAAGCCACAATGAGCAGTTCTTC.

V and J are TRBV7-2 and TRBJ2-5; 10 nucleotides agree with TRBD2. The length of the CDR3 is 16 residues. Germline V gives CDR1 SGHTA, CDR2 FQGNSA. Trimming cost V 3 bases and J 11 bases; bases outside gene matches: 15. DNA of the CDR3: TGTGCCAGCAGCTTCGGCCTAGCGGGAGTCTTGAATGAGCAGTACTTC. Translation gives CASSFGLAGVLNEQYF. The whole variable domain, remainder taken from reference TRBV7-2 and TRBJ2-5, is GAGVSQSPSNKVTEKGKDVELRCDPISGHTALYWYRQSLGQGLEFLIYFQGNSAPDKSGLPSDRFSAERTGGSVSTLTIQRTQQEDSAVYLCASSFGLAGVLNEQYFGPGTRLLVL.

With regard to this clonotype: The junction differs from germline at one of its ends, possibly a read error. The chain combines TRBV20-1 with TRBJ1-1; D is unresolved. CDR3 length equals 13 residues. Looked up from germline, CDR1 is DFQATT and CDR2 is SNEGSKA (reference sequence). The CDR3 region is CSALRSQNAEAFF. CDR3 nucleotides: TGCAGTGCTCTGAGGTCGCAGAACGCTGAAGCTTTCTTT.

This clonotype was seen ten or more times. The CDR3 sequence: CASSFAGGYEQYF. The CDR3 DNA follows: TGTGCCAGCAGTTTCGCCGGGGGCTACGAGCAGTACTTC. The chain uses TRBV12-3 or TRBV12-4 and TRBJ2-7; weak D call: TRBD2 (6 bases). Trimming pared 3 bases from V and 3 bases from J, leaving 9 bases between. The CDR3 has 13 residues.

The rearrangement joins TRBV7-2 to TRBJ2-5; D is perhaps TRBD1 or TRBD2 (5 bases each). Per the germline V gene, CDR1 is SGHTA and CDR2 is FQGNSA. V lost 2 bases to trimming and J lost 11 bases, with 21 bases between them. This CDR3 is 15 amino acids long. The DNA of the CDR3 is TGTGCCAGCAGCTTACCCGGCTCGAGGGGCAATGAGCAGTACTTC. It encodes CASSLPGSRGNEQYF.

This clonotype appeared a few times. The genes are TRBV27 and TRBJ2-2; the D call may be TRBD1 or TRBD2 (5 bases each). The CDR3 sequence is 15 residues long. Between the trimmed V and J ends, which lost 4 bases and 5 bases, there was a span of 14 bases. CDR1 is MNHEY and CDR2 is SMNVEV in the germline V gene (reference sequence). The CDR3 spells CASSYQGVRTGELFF. DNA of the CDR3: TGTGCCAGCAGTTATCAGGGAGTAAGAACCGGGGAGCTGTTTTTT.

The CDR3 protein is CASSSSGLGVYEQYF. For the CDR3, the DNA is TGTGCCAGCTCAAGCTCGGGACTCGGGGTCTACGAGCAGTACTTC. The genes are TRBV18 and TRBJ2-7; a weak D match, TRBD2 (6 bases). Per the germline V gene, CDR1 is KGHSH and CDR2 is LQKENI. This CDR3 spans 15 amino acids. The V gene lost 5 bases and the J gene lost 3 bases, with 17 bases spanning the gap.

This clonotype was seen a few times. This sequence joins TRBV14 and TRBJ2-1; D unresolved. This CDR3 has 17 amino acids. The ends were cut back, 0 bases at V and 6 bases at J, with 18 bases in the middle. CDR1 is SGHDN and CDR2 is FVKESK in the germline V gene. CDR3 in amino acids: CASSQDVMVGFTNEQFF. The CDR3 coding sequence is TGTGCCAGCAGCCAAGATGTAATGGTAGGATTTACCAATGAGCAGTTCTTC. Full variable domain (outside the CDR3, taken from reference TRBV14 and TRBJ2-1): EAGVTQFPSHSVIEKGQTVTLRCDPISGHDNLYWYRRVMGKEIKFLLHFVKESKQDESGMPNNRFLAERTGGTYSTLKVQPAELEDSGVYFCASSQDVMVGFTNEQFFGPGTRLTVL.

This rearrangement joins TRBV5-1 to TRBJ1-1; tentatively, D is TRBD1 (5 bases). Germline-derived CDR1 and CDR2 are SGHRS and YFSETQ. This CDR3 region has 12 residues. Trimming left V 2 bases short and J 7 bases short, with 9 bases between. The CDR3 nucleotides are TGCGCCAGCAGCTTTGGGGGTTATGAAGCTTTCTTT. This codes for CASSFGGYEAFF.

In its sample, this clonotype was seen a few times. V gene TRBV20-1 combines with J gene TRBJ2-3, with D unclear. The CDR3 consists of 13 residues. V was cut by 7 bases and J by 0 bases, with 11 bases left in between. Germline CDR1 DFQATT, CDR2 SNEGSKA (reference sequence). CDR3 coding DNA: TGCAGTGAAGCTGTATCGAGCACAGATACGCAGTATTTT. Encoded protein: CSEAVSSTDTQYF.

The rearrangement uses TRBV29-1 and TRBJ2-7; 12 bases match TRBD2. V dropped 5 bases and J dropped 4; count of bases not matched to a gene: 3. Germline V gives CDR1 SQVTM, CDR2 ANQGSEA. The CDR3 spans 13 residues. The DNA of the CDR3 is TGCAGCGTTAGGACTAGCGGGGTTTACGAGCAGTACTTC. It encodes CSVRTSGVYEQYF.

This clonotype was picked up a small number of times. J is TRBJ2-7 and V is TRBV7-9; 9 positions agree with TRBD1. The CDR3 loop spans 20 amino acids. CDR1 SEHNR and CDR2 FQNEAQ come from the germline V gene (reference sequence). The ends lost 5 bases at V and 3 bases at J; junction bases unmatched: 23. This CDR3 reads CASSPGTGKWPGNRIYEQYF. CDR3 nucleotide sequence: TGTGCCAGCAGCCCCGGGACAGGGAAGTGGCCTGGTAATAGAATCTACGAGCAGTACTTC.

This clonotype was seen a handful of times. The chain carries TRBV6-7 and TRBJ1-4, with 7 bases identical to TRBD1. TRBV6-7 is known as an ORF, though its function is uncertain. The CDR3 is 16 amino acids. Trimming at V came to 5 bases and at J to 2 bases, leaving 8 bases not matched to a gene. CDR3 bases: TGTGCCAGCAGTCGAGACGACAGGGCGACTAATGAAAAACTGTTTTTT. It yields the protein CASSRDDRATNEKLFF.

The gene calls are TRBV4-1 and TRBJ2-3; TRBD2 matches at 10 bases. This CDR3 region has 16 residues. Germline assignment: CDR1 MGHRA and CDR2 YSYEKL. The junction had 6 bases not matched to a gene; V was cut back by 1 base and J by 5 bases. The CDR3 region is CASSQGSSGRGDTQYF. DNA for the CDR3: TGCGCCAGCAGCCAAGGATCTAGCGGGAGAGGAGATACGCAGTATTTT.

This chain joins TRBV7-2 and TRBJ2-5; D may match TRBD1 or TRBD2 (5 bases each). The germline CDR1 and CDR2 sequences are SGHTA and FQGNSA. The CDR3 totals 15 residues. V gave up 6 bases and J gave up 9 bases, with 23 bases separating them. DNA for the CDR3: TGTGCCAGCAGTTCGACCGGGACGGACCTTTCGTCCCAGTACTTC. Translation: CASSSTGTDLSSQYF.

This clonotype appeared a single time. This chain links TRBV4-1 with TRBJ2-5; 7 positions agree with TRBD2. Germline V CDR1 and CDR2: MGHRA, YSYEKL. CDR3 length equals 14 residues. The V and J ends lost 1 base and 5 bases, in that order; junction bases with no gene match: 4. The chain's CDR3 is CASSQGTSRETQYF. DNA for the CDR3: TGCGCCAGCAGCCAAGGGACTAGTCGGGAGACCCAGTACTTC.